This TCR beta chain was captured in a study of identifying expanded T cells in peripheral blood. Study findings and constraints: Technical replicates showed around 1.2 changed clones; approximately 2 weeks about 16; four weeks 19.

Collection occurred without any documented infections or immune events in donors. Assay used: immunoSEQ multiplex PCR; TCRdb lists only in-frame clones, some missing. Of 95,000 to 150,000 clones in the sample, roughly 84% are singletons; the top ten hold 3.3%. In the case of this clone: Its specificity is unknown.

The CDR3 has 16 residues. V shed 3 bases, J shed 4 bases, and the junction held 8 bases outside the gene matches. Germline CDR1 is SGHRS and CDR2 is YFSETQ. The sequence came from a person aged 18-70 years in good health. Sequencing was carried out using blood. V usage is TRBV5-1 and J usage is TRBJ2-5, with 11 bases aligning to TRBD2. CDR3 coding DNA: TGCGCCAGCAGCTCCGCACTAGCGGGGGTACCAGAGACCCAGTACTTC. Amino acids: CASSSALAGVPETQYF.